This entry is about one T cell receptor beta chain. A read error may explain this, as a much larger clone is one base away. Other DNA sequences in the same sample also yield this CDR3. The V gene's germline CDR1 is MDHEN and CDR2 SYDVKM. The CDR3 spans 13 residues. Deletions cut 2 bases from V and 1 base from J, with 5 bases between. The sample originates from a study of blood T cell repertoires in COVID-19. At the level of the study: COVID-19 samples from acute and convalescent phases originated in the United States, Italy and Spain. From T cells, B-cell-depleted T cells, or PBMCs came the material, which was cDNA or gDNA.

Original processing methods: Researchers report that nucleated cell counts were estimated from reference gene primer amplification. Profiling relied on immunoSEQ multiplex PCR, and the TCRdb table lists in-frame clones only, not all of them. D and trimming were read from the DNA, whereas the V and J calls and clone size are those reported in that table. The sample lists a few hundred thousand clones, over 75% occurring once. The gene calls are TRBV28 and TRBJ1-1, with D unclear. This clonotype was sampled from a human donor in a cohort sampled during active COVID-19. Material for sequencing was peripheral blood. The CDR3 bases are TGTGCCAGCAGTTTAAGACAGAACACTGAAGCTTTCTTT. Translating gives CASSLRQNTEAFF.